This paragraph reports one T cell receptor (beta chain). Antigen: not known. Treatment of any kind had been given to no patient before thyroid surgery. This sample was taken from a study of metastatic and nonmetastatic thyroid tumors. General study findings and limits: Within blood and tumor, benign nodules reportedly had significantly lower TCR beta diversity than malignant thyroid tumors did.

Original methodology: The study took CDR3 differences across clinicopathological groups and made a distant-metastasis classifier for papillary thyroid cancer from them. Via MiXCR, TCRdb re-called the PCR reads. The V and J calls reflect TCRdb's pipeline rather than the authors' work. The table has tens of thousands of clones, roughly 25% seen once; the top ten hold 9% to 10%. Germline CDR1 reads LNHDA; CDR2 reads SQIVND (reference sequence). V lost 3 bases to trimming and J lost 4 bases, with 18 bases between them. This CDR3 spans 17 amino acids. The chain joins TRBV19 to TRBJ1-4; no firm D call. The TCR was taken from a female donor with papillary thyroid cancer or a benign thyroid nodule (not recorded which). Some clones in this sample may be carry-over from other donors' samples. Material for sequencing was blood. This chain's CDR3 is CASSIGRIGPSNEKLFF. CDR3 coding DNA: TGTGCCAGTAGTATCGGTAGGATCGGTCCGAGTAATGAAAAACTGTTTTTT. Based on the CDR3 plus reference TRBV19 and TRBJ1-4, the full variable domain is DGGITQSPKYLFRKEGQNVTLSCEQNLNHDAMYWYRQDPGQGLRLIYYSQIVNDFQKGDIAEGYSVSREKKESFPLTVTSAQKNPTAFYLCASSIGRIGPSNEKLFFGSGTQLSVL.